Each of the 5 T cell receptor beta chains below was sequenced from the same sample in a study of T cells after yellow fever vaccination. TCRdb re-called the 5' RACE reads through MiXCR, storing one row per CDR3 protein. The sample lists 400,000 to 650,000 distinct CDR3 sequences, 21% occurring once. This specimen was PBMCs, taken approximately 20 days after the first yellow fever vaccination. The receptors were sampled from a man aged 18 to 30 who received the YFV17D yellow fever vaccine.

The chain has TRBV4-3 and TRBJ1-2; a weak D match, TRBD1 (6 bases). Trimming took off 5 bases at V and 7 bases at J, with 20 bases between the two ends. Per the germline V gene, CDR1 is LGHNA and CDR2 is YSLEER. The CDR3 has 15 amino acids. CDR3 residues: CASSGLGGAQGGYTF. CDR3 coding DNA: TGCGCCAGCAGCGGTCTGGGGGGGGCGCAGGGTGGCTACACCTTC.

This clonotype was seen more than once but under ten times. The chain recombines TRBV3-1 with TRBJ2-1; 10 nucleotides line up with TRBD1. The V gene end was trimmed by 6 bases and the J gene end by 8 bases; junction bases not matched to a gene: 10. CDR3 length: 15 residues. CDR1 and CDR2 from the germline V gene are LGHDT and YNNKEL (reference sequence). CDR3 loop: CASSGQGQGSHEQFF. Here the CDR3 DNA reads TGTGCCAGCAGTGGTCAGGGACAGGGGTCCCATGAGCAGTTCTTC.

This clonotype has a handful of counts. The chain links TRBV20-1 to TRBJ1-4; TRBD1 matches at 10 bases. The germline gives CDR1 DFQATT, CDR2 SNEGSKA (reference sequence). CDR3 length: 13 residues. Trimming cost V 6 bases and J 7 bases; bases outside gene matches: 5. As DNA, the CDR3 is TGCAGTGCCCGACAGGGGGCCGGTGAAAAACTGTTTTTT. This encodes CSARQGAGEKLFF.

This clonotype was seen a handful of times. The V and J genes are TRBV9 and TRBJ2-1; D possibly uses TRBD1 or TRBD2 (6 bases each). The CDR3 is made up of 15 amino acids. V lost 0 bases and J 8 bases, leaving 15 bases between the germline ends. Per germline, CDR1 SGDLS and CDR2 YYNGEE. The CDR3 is CASSVGSGAWDEQFF. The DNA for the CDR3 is TGTGCCAGCAGCGTAGGGTCGGGGGCTTGGGATGAGCAGTTCTTC.

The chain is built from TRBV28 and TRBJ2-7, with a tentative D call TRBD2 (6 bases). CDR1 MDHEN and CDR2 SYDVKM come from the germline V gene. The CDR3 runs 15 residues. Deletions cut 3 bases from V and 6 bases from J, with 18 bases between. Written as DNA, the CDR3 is TGTGCCAGCAGTTTCGGGAGTGAGAGACATCGCGAGCAGTACGTC. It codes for CASSFGSERHREQYV.